The clone carrying this T cell receptor beta chain was observed at least ten times. What it binds is not known. These data are taken from a study of blood T cells in healthy people across ages. Study-level findings and limits: Older age went with lower TCR beta diversity per million T cells, in a roughly linear way.

Germline CDR1 and CDR2: MGHRA and YSYEKL. The CDR3 is 16 residues long. J gave up 1 base and V 1 base, and 1 base lay outside the gene matches. PCR was performed a second time for 7 to 11 cycles using a sample-barcoded 5' primer and a J-beta primer mix. TCRdb used MiXCR to reprocess the 5' RACE reads, holding one entry per CDR3 protein. The table has roughly 1,500,000 distinct CDR3 sequences, about 31% seen once. Sequencing was done on a sample of blood. The gene calls are TRBV4-1 and TRBJ1-5; 10 bases are a match to TRBD1. The sequence derives from a woman in her thirties in good health. The CDR3: CASSQADRGSNQPQHF. In DNA, the CDR3 is TGCGCCAGCAGCCAAGCGGACAGGGGGAGCAATCAGCCCCAGCATTTT.